This T cell receptor beta chain was sequenced in a study of blood T cells in healthy people across ages. The ends lost 6 bases at V and 5 bases at J; junction bases unmatched: 12. The CDR3 runs 15 residues. Study observations and caveats: Diversity of TCR beta correlated strongly with naive T cell percentage.

A second PCR of roughly 7 to 11 cycles used a sample-barcoded 5' primer and a J-beta primer mix. TCRdb re-called the 5' RACE reads through MiXCR, storing one row per CDR3 protein. Counted here are approximately 1.5 million distinct CDR3 sequences, roughly two fifths occurring once; the ten biggest clones make up over 3.5%. About this clonotype: The antigen is unknown.

This receptor was identified in a woman under 30 in good health. The sample was blood. The chain carries TRBV12-3 or TRBV12-4 and TRBJ2-7; TRBD1 matches at 8 bases. In DNA form, the CDR3 reads TGTGCCAGCAGCCCAAGGACAGGGTTGTGGGACGAGCAGTACTTC. Amino acid sequence: CASSPRTGLWDEQYF.